These 30 T cell receptor beta chains came from one sample sequenced in a study of shared clonotypes between healthy human individuals. CD45RO-negative, CCR7-positively selected cells formed the naive CD8 fraction, excluding terminally differentiated effector memory CD45RA+ cells. The protocol was immunoSEQ multiplex PCR, while the TCRdb copy is restricted to in-frame clones and leaves out a portion. The sample holds 2 million to 2.5 million clones, just over 90% seen once. What was sequenced was naive CD8+ T cells from PBMCs. Receptors were obtained from a man aged 18 to 29 in good health. Some clones in this sample may be carry-over from other donors' samples.

The V and J genes are TRBV27 and TRBJ2-7, with a possible D match to TRBD2 (6 bases). V was cut by 5 bases and J by 4 bases, with 12 bases left in between. CDR3 length: 13 amino acids. Germline assignment: CDR1 MNHEY and CDR2 SMNVEV (reference sequence). CDR3 coding DNA: TGTGCCAGCAGTGTGGGGAGGTCTTACGAGCAGTACTTC. Translating it yields CASSVGRSYEQYF.

The chain combines TRBV9 with TRBJ2-1; 10 bases line up with TRBD2. Germline loops: CDR1 SGDLS, CDR2 YYNGEE. V lost 3 bases, J lost 8 bases, and 11 bases stayed unmatched. The CDR3 loop spans 16 amino acids. The CDR3 spells CASSGLAGLKRDEQFF. The CDR3, as DNA: TGTGCCAGCAGCGGACTAGCGGGCCTGAAACGGGATGAGCAGTTCTTC.

This sequence joins TRBV9 and TRBJ2-1; no definite D call. Trimming pared 4 bases from V and 8 bases from J, leaving 10 bases between. The CDR3 spans 12 residues. CDR1 is SGDLS, CDR2 YYNGEE, per germline. Here the CDR3 DNA reads TGTGCCAGCAGCCGAGCAGAGTATGAGCAGTTCTTC. Protein: CASSRAEYEQFF.

J is TRBJ1-1 and V is TRBV6-5; D unresolved. V dropped 2 bases and J dropped 4 bases, with 11 bases sitting between them. Germline loops: CDR1 MNHEY, CDR2 SVGAGI. This CDR3 region has 14 residues. The CDR3 sequence: CASSYRESGTEAFF. In nucleotides, the CDR3 is TGTGCCAGCAGTTACAGGGAGTCCGGCACTGAAGCTTTCTTT.

Only one count was recorded for this clone. The CDR3 here is CASSLEGGYNNQPQHF. As DNA, the CDR3 is TGCGCCAGCAGCTTGGAAGGGGGATACAACAATCAGCCCCAGCATTTT. The chain couples TRBV5-1 to TRBJ1-5; a weak D match, TRBD1 (6 bases). The CDR3 extends over 16 amino acids. V lost 0 bases, J lost 3 bases, and 13 bases lay in between. Germline loops: CDR1 SGHRS, CDR2 YFSETQ. The complete variable domain, with remaining parts taken from reference TRBV5-1 and TRBJ1-5, reads KAGVTQTPRYLIKTRGQQVTLSCSPISGHRSVSWYQQTPGQGLQFLFEYFSETQRNKGNFPGRFSGRQFSNSRSEMNVSTLELGDSALYLCASSLEGGYNNQPQHFGDGTRLSIL.

This clone has just one count. The rearrangement uses TRBV7-2 and TRBJ2-7; unclear D gene. Germline V gene sequence: CDR1 SGHTA, CDR2 FQGNSA. V lost 2 bases to trimming and J lost 2 bases, with 10 bases between them. CDR3 length: 14 residues. The CDR3 DNA reads TGTGCCAGCAGCTTACCGCACGGCGCCTACGAGCAGTACTTC. The encoded protein is CASSLPHGAYEQYF.

This chain connects TRBV11-3 to TRBJ2-3; D could derive from TRBD1 or TRBD2 (5 bases each). V was cut by 4 bases and J by 4 bases, with 15 bases left in between. The germline V gene has CDR1 SGHNT and CDR2 YENEEA. This CDR3 is built from 15 residues. CDR3 in DNA: TGTGCCAGCAGCTCTTGGGGGTCGGGCGCAGATACGCAGTATTTT. Its translation is CASSSWGSGADTQYF.

This chain links TRBV7-9 with TRBJ2-7, with TRBD1 as a possible D gene (5 bases). The CDR3 loop spans 14 amino acids. The V end was cut by 0 bases, the J end by 5 bases, with 11 bases between. Per the germline V gene, CDR1 is SEHNR and CDR2 is FQNEAQ (reference sequence). CDR3 in DNA: TGTGCCAGCAGCTTAGCGGGGCGCTCTCACGAGCAGTACTTC. Translated: CASSLAGRSHEQYF.

Remarks on this clone: This sample includes further DNA sequences coding for the same CDR3. V and J are TRBV15 and TRBJ2-7, with 8 bases matching TRBD2. V lost 6 bases and J lost 4; bases outside the gene matches: 5. The CDR3 loop spans 13 amino acids. In germline, CDR1 is LNHNV, CDR2 YYDKDF (reference sequence). This CDR3 is CATRPSGSYEQYF. The CDR3 nucleotides read TGTGCCACCAGGCCTAGCGGGTCTTACGAGCAGTACTTC.

The J gene is TRBJ1-5, the V gene TRBV5-6; D is perhaps TRBD1 (5 bases). This CDR3 has 12 amino acids. Per the germline V gene, CDR1 is SGHDT and CDR2 is YYEEEE. V dropped 1 base and J dropped 15 bases, with 14 bases sitting between them. CDR3 sequence (DNA): TGTGCCAGCAGCTTGAGTGGGACGCCCATGCATTTT. Translating gives CASSLSGTPMHF. The full variable domain, its missing parts supplied by reference TRBV5-6 and TRBJ1-5, is DAGVTQSPTHLIKTRGQQVTLRCSPKSGHDTVSWYQQALGQGPQFIFQYYEEEERQRGNFPDRFSGHQFPNYSSELNVNALLLGDSALYLCASSLSGTPMHFGDGTRLSIL.

The chain joins TRBV2 to TRBJ2-7; 8 bases fit TRBD1. The CDR3 extends over 13 amino acids. J was trimmed by 1 base and V by 11 bases; bases with no gene match: 7. CDR1 and CDR2 from the germline V gene are SNHLY and FYNNEI. This CDR3 reads CARGQAASYEQYF. The CDR3 region has the DNA TGTGCCCGGGGACAGGCCGCATCCTACGAGCAGTACTTC.

The gene calls are TRBV7-8 and TRBJ1-1; the match to TRBD1 covers 7 bases. V gave up 3 bases and J gave up 8 bases; unmatched junction bases: 9. There are 14 residues in the CDR3. The germline V gene has CDR1 SGHVS and CDR2 FQNEAQ. DNA for the CDR3: TGTGCCAGCAGCTTGGGCAGGGGGACAATCGAAGCTTTCTTT. Its translation: CASSLGRGTIEAFF.

This rearrangement joins TRBV12-5 to TRBJ2-7; the D gene is possibly TRBD2 (6 bases). Trimming took off 1 base at V and 6 bases at J, with 22 bases between the two ends. The germline V gene encodes CDR1 LGHNT and CDR2 FRNRAP. The CDR3 consists of 17 residues. The CDR3 here is CASGLGSPAGRVAEQYF. CDR3 sequence (DNA): TGTGCTAGTGGTTTGGGATCCCCGGCGGGACGGGTCGCCGAGCAGTACTTC.

The gene calls are TRBV10-3 and TRBJ2-1; D is perhaps TRBD2 (6 bases). The ends were cut back, 0 bases at V and 9 bases at J, with 15 bases in the middle. The CDR3 totals 15 residues. Germline CDR1 is ENHRY and CDR2 is SYGVKD. The CDR3 is CAISESGGTGGEQFF. The DNA for the CDR3 is TGTGCCATCAGTGAGTCTGGCGGGACCGGAGGTGAGCAGTTCTTC.

V gene TRBV7-2 combines with J gene TRBJ2-7; either TRBD1 or TRBD2 may fit D (5 bases each). The CDR3 contains 18 residues. Trimming cost V 4 bases and J 5 bases, with 27 bases left between them. CDR1 and CDR2 from the germline V gene are SGHTA and FQGNSA. The CDR3 region has the DNA TGTGCCAGCAGCTCTGGGACGAGAAAACCCAGAAACCTCAACGAGCAGTACTTC. Protein: CASSSGTRKPRNLNEQYF.

The CDR3 nucleotides read TGTGCCAGCAGCTTAGCGGGCGGGATTGGTGAGACCCAGTACTTC. Translation: CASSLAGGIGETQYF. The rearrangement links TRBV11-2 to TRBJ2-5, with a tentative D call TRBD2 (6 bases). V gave up 1 base and J gave up 5 bases, with 14 bases separating them. The CDR3 extends over 15 amino acids. CDR1 SGHAT and CDR2 FQNNGV come from the germline V gene.

The chain carries TRBV19 and TRBJ1-1; D remains unclear. The V gene's germline CDR1 is LNHDA and CDR2 SQIVND (reference sequence). The ends were cut back, 3 bases at V and 1 base at J, with 12 bases in the middle. The CDR3 runs 15 residues. In DNA form, the CDR3 reads TGTGCCAGTAGTATGTCGGCCGGGTGGAACACTGAAGCTTTCTTT. It translates to CASSMSAGWNTEAFF.

A single count supports this clone. This sequence joins TRBV13 and TRBJ2-4, with 7 nucleotides matching TRBD2. Per the germline V gene, CDR1 is PRHDT and CDR2 is FYEKMQ (reference sequence). V lost 5 bases to trimming and J lost 1 base; unmatched junction nucleotides: 17. This CDR3 is 19 amino acids long. The CDR3 DNA is TGTGCCAGCAGCCCCCGGACTAGGGAGGGTCAGAGGGCCAAAAACATTCAGTACTTC. It encodes CASSPRTREGQRAKNIQYF.

The chain joins TRBV7-9 to TRBJ2-1, with 7 nucleotides matching TRBD2. This CDR3 comprises 16 residues. The germline V gene encodes CDR1 SEHNR and CDR2 FQNEAQ (reference sequence). V shed 5 bases, J shed 0 bases, and the junction held 7 bases outside the gene matches. Here the CDR3 reads CASSPAGGGSYNEQFF. The CDR3 coding sequence is TGTGCCAGCAGCCCTGCTGGCGGGGGCTCCTACAATGAGCAGTTCTTC.

This clone was detected a few times. The J gene is TRBJ2-7, the V gene TRBV7-6, with 7 bases lining up with TRBD1. With V trimmed by 4 bases and J by 5 bases, 11 bases remained unmatched. The CDR3 has 15 amino acids. The V gene's germline CDR1 is SGHVS and CDR2 FNYEAQ. The CDR3 spells CASSSTLDRANEQYF. The CDR3 DNA follows: TGTGCCAGCAGCTCTACCCTCGACAGGGCAAACGAGCAGTACTTC.

V is TRBV11-2 and J is TRBJ2-7; weak D call: TRBD1 (5 bases). Germline CDR1 reads SGHAT; CDR2 reads FQNNGV. The V end lost 3 bases, the J end lost 2 bases, and 14 bases lay between the germline ends. CDR3 length: 15 residues. This CDR3 reads CASSLSRQGPYEQYF. The CDR3 DNA is TGTGCCAGCAGCTTGTCCCGGCAGGGCCCCTACGAGCAGTACTTC.

The chain combines TRBV10-3 with TRBJ1-2, with 7 bases identical to TRBD1. After removal of 0 bases from V and 2 bases from J, the junction contained 3 bases not matched to a gene. This CDR3 contains 15 residues. CDR1 ENHRY and CDR2 SYGVKD come from the germline V gene. CDR3 sequence: CAISESGRGNYGYTF. CDR3 DNA: TGTGCCATCAGTGAGTCGGGCAGGGGGAACTATGGCTACACCTTC.

This clone was counted once. This chain's CDR3 is CASSEGTNNEQFF. The CDR3 DNA sequence: TGTGCCAGCAGTGAAGGTACGAACAATGAGCAGTTCTTC. The chain combines TRBV25-1 with TRBJ2-1; D gene uncertain. CDR1 is MGHDK, CDR2 SYGVNS, per germline. This CDR3 is 13 amino acids long. V lost 2 bases and J lost 5, with 7 bases in between. Complete variable domain (other parts from reference TRBV25-1 and TRBJ2-1): EADIYQTPRYLVIGTGKKITLECSQTMGHDKMYWYQQDPGMELHLIHYSYGVNSTEKGDLSSESTVSRIRTEHFPLTLESARPSHTSQYLCASSEGTNNEQFFGPGTRLTVL.

The chain employs TRBV7-9 and TRBJ2-1, with TRBD1 matching 9 bases. Germline lookup yields CDR1 SEHNR and CDR2 FQNEAQ (reference sequence). V lost 3 bases, J lost 3 bases, and 3 bases stayed unmatched. This CDR3 comprises 15 residues. In DNA form, the CDR3 reads TGTGCCAGCAGCTTTTCGGACAGGGGCTACAATGAGCAGTTCTTC. It translates to CASSFSDRGYNEQFF.

The rearrangement uses TRBV6-7 and TRBJ1-5; no clear D. TRBV6-7 is labeled an ORF, and its function is uncertain. The V and J ends lost 0 bases and 8 bases respectively, with 11 bases between them. This CDR3 is 14 amino acids long. The CDR3 coding sequence is TGTGCCAGCAGTTACTCGGACGACGGTAAGCCCCAGCATTTT. It yields the protein CASSYSDDGKPQHF.

The V and J genes are TRBV19 and TRBJ2-7; TRBD2 agrees at 16 bases. Per germline, CDR1 LNHDA and CDR2 SQIVND (reference sequence). V trimming: 5 bases; J trimming: 3 bases; junction bases outside the gene matches: 13. The CDR3 has 19 residues. In DNA form, the CDR3 reads TGTGCCAGTAGTCTCTCCTCCGGGACTAGCGGGAGGGCCTACTACGAGCAGTACTTC. Its translation: CASSLSSGTSGRAYYEQYF.

The rearrangement uses TRBV9 and TRBJ1-1; D unclear. Trimming took 0 bases from V and 7 from J, leaving 10 bases between them. In germline, CDR1 is SGDLS, CDR2 YYNGEE. CDR3 length: 13 amino acids. This chain's CDR3 is CASSVAGLGEAFF. The DNA for the CDR3 is TGTGCCAGCAGCGTAGCGGGTTTGGGTGAAGCTTTCTTT.

J is TRBJ2-3 and V is TRBV7-6; 10 nucleotides agree with TRBD1. The J segment lost 4 bases and the V segment lost 2 bases, leaving 3 bases of the junction unmatched. CDR1 is SGHVS and CDR2 is FNYEAQ in the germline V gene. There are 15 residues in the CDR3. The CDR3 sequence: CASSLPGQGADTQYF. DNA for the CDR3: TGTGCCAGCAGCTTACCAGGACAGGGGGCAGATACGCAGTATTTT.

The chain employs TRBV6-5 and TRBJ2-1; unclear D gene. CDR3 size: 14 residues. Germline CDR1 reads MNHEY; CDR2 reads SVGAGI. Trimming removed 3 bases from V and 3 bases from J, with 9 bases in between. CDR3 amino acids: CASSYGDDYNEQFF. For the CDR3, the DNA is TGTGCCAGCAGTTATGGCGACGACTACAATGAGCAGTTCTTC.

This chain connects TRBV7-9 to TRBJ2-4; D is possibly TRBD2 (6 bases). V dropped 5 bases and J dropped 2 bases, with 10 bases sitting between them. The germline gives CDR1 SEHNR, CDR2 FQNEAQ (reference sequence). This CDR3 comprises 14 residues. CDR3 in DNA: TGTGCCAGCAGCCCCGCGGGACCCAAAAACATTCAGTACTTC. The encoded protein is CASSPAGPKNIQYF.